This is a list of T cell receptor beta chains from one sample in a study of T-cell memory formation after mild COVID-19. TCRdb passed the 5' RACE reads through MiXCR, listing each CDR3 protein once. The sample has 550,000 to 700,000 distinct CDR3 sequences, about 20% seen once. Input material: PBMCs or a T cell subset sorted from them (not recorded which). These receptors all stem from an adult woman who had mild COVID-19 (a few samples of this study predate the infection). Cell type and time point are not known. The CDR3 runs from the conserved cysteine through the conserved F or W. The D gene is left open where the match is weak. Size values are once, few and many counts, or a class for expanded clones, and some rows have none.

CDR3aa: CASSLSRDRGPYEQYF
CDR3nt: TGCGCCAGCAGCTTGTCCCGCGACAGGGGTCCCTACGAGCAGTACTTC
v_gene: TRBV5-1
j_gene: TRBJ2-7
abundance: NA
d_gene: TRBD1

CDR3aa: CSAESDRRWNEQFF
CDR3nt: TGCAGTGCTGAATCCGACAGGAGGTGGAATGAGCAGTTCTTC
v_gene: TRBV20-1
j_gene: TRBJ2-1
abundance: NA
d_gene: NA

CDR3aa: CAISQSRTSGSLLSYEQYF
CDR3nt: TGTGCCATCAGTCAAAGCAGGACTAGCGGGAGCCTCCTCTCCTACGAGCAGTACTTC
v_gene: TRBV10-3
j_gene: TRBJ2-7
abundance: NA
d_gene: TRBD2

CDR3aa: CASSSTSGPVGEQFF
CDR3nt: TGTGCCAGCAGTTCCACTAGCGGTCCTGTGGGTGAGCAGTTCTTC
v_gene: TRBV12-3/TRBV12-4
j_gene: TRBJ2-1
abundance: few
d_gene: TRBD2

CDR3aa: CASSRTGEGYEQYF
CDR3nt: TGTGCCAGCAGCCGGACAGGGGAAGGTTACGAGCAGTACTTC
v_gene: TRBV7-9
j_gene: TRBJ2-7
abundance: many
d_gene: TRBD1

CDR3aa: CASSVAGVGDEQFF
CDR3nt: TGTGCCAGCTCTGTAGCGGGCGTGGGGGATGAGCAGTTCTTC
v_gene: TRBV11-3
j_gene: TRBJ2-1
abundance: few
d_gene: TRBD2

CDR3aa: CASSPLTGTSYEQYF
CDR3nt: TGTGCCAGCAGCCCGCTGACAGGGACCTCCTACGAGCAGTACTTC
v_gene: TRBV7-9
j_gene: TRBJ2-7
abundance: many
d_gene: TRBD1

CDR3aa: CAWSTLTSFGRDTQYF
CDR3nt: TGTGCCTGGAGTACCCTGACTAGCTTCGGGAGAGATACGCAGTATTTT
v_gene: TRBV30
j_gene: TRBJ2-3
abundance: few
d_gene: TRBD2

CDR3aa: CASSVGQGSNGYTF
CDR3nt: TGTGCCAGCAGTGTGGGACAGGGCTCTAATGGCTACACCTTC
v_gene: TRBV6-5
j_gene: TRBJ1-2
abundance: few
d_gene: TRBD1

CDR3aa: CASSRQGYDTQYF
CDR3nt: TGTGCCAGCAGTCGACAGGGGTACGATACGCAGTATTTT
v_gene: TRBV5-6
j_gene: TRBJ2-3
abundance: NA
d_gene: TRBD1

CDR3aa: CASSGKSENEQYF
CDR3nt: TGTGCCAGCAGCGGCAAGAGTGAGAACGAGCAGTACTTC
v_gene: TRBV11-3
j_gene: TRBJ2-7
abundance: few
d_gene: NA

CDR3aa: CASSLGSLAGTVRRETQYF
CDR3nt: TGTGCCAGCAGCTTAGGTTCTCTAGCGGGAACGGTGAGACGGGAGACCCAGTACTTC
v_gene: TRBV7-9
j_gene: TRBJ2-5
abundance: few
d_gene: TRBD2

CDR3aa: CSAWERGGNEKLFF
CDR3nt: TGCAGTGCTTGGGAACGGGGGGGTAATGAAAAACTGTTTTTT
v_gene: TRBV20-1
j_gene: TRBJ1-4
abundance: NA
d_gene: NA